This TCR beta chain was recorded in a study of T-cell memory formation after mild COVID-19. Findings and limits, study-wide: Clones that shrank (day 15 to 85) were balanced CD4/CD8, whereas later expanders leaned CD4+.

The CDR3 loop spans 16 amino acids. Germline CDR1 is DFQATT and CDR2 is SNEGSKA (reference sequence). V shed 3 bases, J shed 4 bases, and the junction held 10 bases outside the gene matches. TCRdb called the 5' RACE reads again in MiXCR, with one record for every CDR3 protein. The data show about 260,000 distinct CDR3 sequences, roughly 8% seen once. Turning to this clonotype: The antigen is unknown.

The TCR comes from a man aged 18 to 29 who had mild COVID-19 (a few samples of this study predate the infection). Cell type and time point are not known. The chain uses TRBV20-1 and TRBJ2-1; TRBD2 matches 9 bases. The sample taken for sequencing was PBMCs or a T cell subset sorted from them (not recorded which). The CDR3 bases are TGCAGTGCTAGTGGGGTTCTAGCGGGGTTTTACAATGAGCAGTTCTTC. Translating it yields CSASGVLAGFYNEQFF.